The 25 T cell receptor beta chains listed next were all sequenced from one sample in a study of shared clonotypes between healthy human individuals. Sequenced by immunoSEQ multiplex PCR; TCRdb stores in-frame clones only, minus some. Seen here are hundreds of thousands of clones, about 85% observed once, and the top ten hold under 15%. Sequenced input: PBMCs. These TCRs come from a woman aged 40 to 55 in good health. Some clones in this sample may be carry-over from other donors' samples.

The chain carries TRBV9 and TRBJ2-7; 7 bases align to TRBD2. The ends lost 3 bases at V and 7 bases at J; junction bases unmatched: 7. CDR3 size: 13 residues. Germline CDR1 reads SGDLS; CDR2 reads YYNGEE. CDR3 DNA sequence: TGTGCCAGCAGCGAGGGGCCGGGGGGAGAGCAGTACTTC. This gives the protein CASSEGPGGEQYF.

The rearrangement joins TRBV11-2 to TRBJ1-4; D gene uncertain. Trimming cost V 6 bases and J 4 bases, with 9 bases left between them. The CDR3 is 13 residues long. Germline V CDR1 and CDR2: SGHAT, FQNNGV. The CDR3 nucleotides are TGTGCCAGCAGTTGGGCCCTTAATGAAAAACTGTTTTTT. This codes for CASSWALNEKLFF. Full variable domain (remainder filled in from reference TRBV11-2 and TRBJ1-4): EAGVAQSPRYKIIEKRQSVAFWCNPISGHATLYWYQQILGQGPKLLIQFQNNGVVDDSQLPKDRFSAERLKGVDSTLKIQPAKLEDSAVYLCASSWALNEKLFFGSGTQLSVL.

CDR3 DNA sequence: TGTGCCACCAGCAGAGATGTGGGGGCGGACACCGGGGAGCTGTTTTTT. This sequence encodes CATSRDVGADTGELFF. The V gene is TRBV15, the J gene TRBJ2-2, with a tentative D call TRBD1 (6 bases). Trimming removed 0 bases at V and 3 bases at J, with 11 bases between. Germline loops: CDR1 LNHNV, CDR2 YYDKDF (reference sequence). The CDR3 totals 16 residues.

This clone has only a few counts. V gene TRBV15 combines with J gene TRBJ2-5; D is unresolved. CDR3 size: 15 residues. Trimming removed 0 bases from V and 1 base from J, with 9 bases in between. Germline loops: CDR1 LNHNV, CDR2 YYDKDF (reference sequence). The CDR3 DNA is TGTGCCACCAGCAGAGATCCGGCTCCCCAAGAGACCCAGTACTTC. This translates into CATSRDPAPQETQYF.

This chain links TRBV6-1 with TRBJ2-2; 8 bases align to TRBD2. The V gene's germline CDR1 is MNHNS and CDR2 SASEGT. The CDR3 length is 15 residues. After removal of 7 bases from V and 5 bases from J, the junction contained 9 bases not matched to a gene. CDR3 sequence: CASNGRGMQTGELFF. The DNA of the CDR3 is TGTGCCAGCAACGGGAGGGGGATGCAGACCGGGGAGCTGTTTTTT.

This sequence joins TRBV2 and TRBJ1-5; no definite D call. Germline values: CDR1 SNHLY, CDR2 FYNNEI. The CDR3 length is 14 residues. Trimming stripped 1 base from V and 5 bases from J, with 9 bases between. CDR3 DNA: TGTGCCAGCAGTGAAGAACGGAATTATCAGCCCCAGCATTTT. As protein: CASSEERNYQPQHF.

V and J are TRBV9 and TRBJ2-7; perhaps TRBD2 as D (5 bases). V was trimmed by 2 bases and J by 6 bases, leaving 15 bases between them. The CDR3 contains 14 residues. Germline CDR1 SGDLS, CDR2 YYNGEE. CDR3: CASSVTAGRGEQYF. The CDR3 DNA follows: TGTGCCAGCAGCGTTACGGCAGGCCGGGGCGAGCAGTACTTC. Full variable domain (rest looked up from reference TRBV9 and TRBJ2-7): DSGVTQTPKHLITATGQRVTLRCSPRSGDLSVYWYQQSLDQGLQFLIQYYNGEERAKGNILERFSAQQFPDLHSELNLSSLELGDSALYFCASSVTAGRGEQYFGPGTRLTVT.

This clone is a singleton in its sample. This chain connects TRBV11-2 to TRBJ2-5; 8 nucleotides agree with TRBD1. The CDR3 sequence is 13 residues long. J lost 7 bases, V lost 5 bases, and 6 bases had no gene match. Germline assignment: CDR1 SGHAT and CDR2 FQNNGV. CDR3 sequence reads: CASSTQGDGTQYF. Here the CDR3 DNA reads TGTGCCAGCAGCACACAGGGGGATGGGACCCAGTACTTC.

V is TRBV7-9 and J is TRBJ2-1, with 9 bases lining up with TRBD2. This CDR3 has 17 residues. Trimming cost V 1 base and J 3 bases; bases outside gene matches: 7. Germline V gene sequence: CDR1 SEHNR, CDR2 FQNEAQ (reference sequence). The DNA of the CDR3 is TGTGCCAGCAGCTTAGTAATAGCGGGAGCCATCTACAATGAGCAGTTCTTC. Its translation: CASSLVIAGAIYNEQFF.

This chain uses TRBV28 with TRBJ1-1; D is perhaps TRBD1 (5 bases). The CDR3 has 15 residues. V was trimmed by 4 bases and J by 2 bases, leaving 14 bases between them. From germline, CDR1 is MDHEN and CDR2 SYDVKM. DNA for the CDR3: TGTGCCAGCAGTTCGGGTGGGGGAACCAACACTGAAGCTTTCTTT. Encoded protein: CASSSGGGTNTEAFF. The whole variable domain, remainder taken from reference TRBV28 and TRBJ1-1, is DVKVTQSSRYLVKRTGEKVFLECVQDMDHENMFWYRQDPGLGLRLIYFSYDVKMKEKGDIPEGYSVSREKKERFSLILESASTNQTSMYLCASSSGGGTNTEAFFGQGTRLTVV.

Details on this clone: This specimen includes other DNA sequences encoding the same CDR3. The chain uses TRBV6-5 and TRBJ1-2; D might be TRBD1 (5 bases). CDR1 and CDR2 (germline): MNHEY, SVGAGI. CDR3 size: 13 residues. The V and J ends lost 7 bases and 4 bases respectively, with 13 bases between them. In DNA, the CDR3 is TGTGCCAGCACCCGTACCGGGGGCTATGGCTACACCTTC. Amino acid sequence: CASTRTGGYGYTF.

Comment on this clone: Other nucleotide sequences in the sample specify the same CDR3. J is TRBJ2-7 and V is TRBV4-1, with D possibly TRBD2 on 6 matching bases. Germline CDR1 and CDR2: MGHRA and YSYEKL. CDR3 length equals 14 residues. Trimming took 1 base from V and 2 from J, leaving 9 bases between them. CDR3 residues: CASSQVEGTYEQYF. In nucleotides, the CDR3 is TGCGCCAGCAGCCAAGTGGAGGGGACCTACGAGCAGTACTTC.

This clone was detected many times. This chain joins TRBV4-1 and TRBJ1-2; 8 nucleotides line up with TRBD1. The ends lost 3 bases at V and 3 bases at J; junction bases unmatched: 6. Germline loops: CDR1 MGHRA, CDR2 YSYEKL. The CDR3 is 15 amino acids. In DNA, the CDR3 is TGCGCCAGCAGCCAGCCGGGACAGGCAGACTATGGCTACACCTTC. Translation gives CASSQPGQADYGYTF.

The chain recombines TRBV7-2 with TRBJ1-2; tentatively, D is TRBD1 (5 bases). The CDR3 totals 16 residues. Per the germline V gene, CDR1 is SGHTA and CDR2 is FQGNSA. Trimming pared 4 bases from V and 2 bases from J, leaving 17 bases between. Here the CDR3 reads CASSSTAGWGNYGYTF. The CDR3 DNA reads TGTGCCAGCAGCTCCACCGCAGGGTGGGGGAACTATGGCTACACCTTC.

The chain couples TRBV19 to TRBJ2-1, with TRBD2 identical over 11 bases. This CDR3 region has 15 residues. CDR1 is LNHDA and CDR2 is SQIVND in the germline V gene (reference sequence). With V trimmed by 6 bases and J by 4 bases, 5 bases remained unmatched. CDR3 loop: CASRPTSGSYNEQFF. The CDR3 DNA follows: TGTGCCAGTAGACCAACTAGCGGGAGTTACAATGAGCAGTTCTTC.

The chain employs TRBV5-6 and TRBJ1-6; D is possibly TRBD1 (5 bases). V gave up 3 bases and J gave up 9 bases, with 13 bases separating them. The CDR3 is made up of 14 amino acids. From germline, CDR1 is SGHDT and CDR2 YYEEEE. CDR3 sequence (DNA): TGTGCCAGCAGCTCGGGGCCTAGGGGTTCACCCCTCCACTTT. This gives the protein CASSSGPRGSPLHF.

The sample holds a few counts of this clone. The chain uses TRBV2 and TRBJ2-7; TRBD1 or TRBD2 may be the D gene (6 bases each). CDR3 length: 13 residues. Between the trimmed V and J ends, which lost 11 bases and 5 bases, there was a span of 19 bases. Germline CDR1 SNHLY, CDR2 FYNNEI. This chain's CDR3 is CAGLGGMSHEQYF. CDR3 coding DNA: TGTGCCGGGTTAGGGGGGATGAGCCACGAGCAGTACTTC.

V usage is TRBV29-1 and J usage is TRBJ2-7; D gene unclear. CDR3 length: 13 amino acids. Between the trimmed V and J ends, which lost 4 bases and 6 bases, there was a span of 16 bases. CDR1 is SQVTM and CDR2 is ANQGSEA in the germline V gene. CDR3 amino acids: CSVGRPPGGEQYF. As DNA, the CDR3 is TGCAGCGTTGGCAGGCCCCCCGGTGGCGAGCAGTACTTC.

This clone was seen ten or more times. Other DNA variants within this sample encode the same CDR3. The J gene is TRBJ2-5, the V gene TRBV7-2, with 7 bases fitting TRBD2. The CDR3 has 13 residues. Germline loops: CDR1 SGHTA, CDR2 FQGNSA. Losses at the gene ends were 2 bases for V and 5 bases for J; bases not matched to a gene: 2. CDR3 region: CASSLLGGETQYF. The CDR3 region has the DNA TGTGCCAGCAGCTTATTGGGGGGGGAGACCCAGTACTTC.

The J gene is TRBJ2-1, the V gene TRBV7-2; 8 positions agree with TRBD1. The CDR3 runs to 13 residues. CDR1 SGHTA and CDR2 FQGNSA come from the germline V gene. Losses at the gene ends were 1 base for V and 10 bases for J; bases not matched to a gene: 3. CDR3 loop: CASSLGGQGEQFF. In DNA form, the CDR3 reads TGTGCCAGCAGCTTAGGTGGACAGGGCGAGCAGTTCTTC.

This sequence joins TRBV5-1 and TRBJ2-1; D is possibly TRBD1 (6 bases). V gave up 1 base and J gave up 5 bases, with 16 bases separating them. CDR3 length equals 16 residues. The germline gives CDR1 SGHRS, CDR2 YFSETQ. This chain's CDR3 is CASSLNVGTRNNEQFF. The CDR3 nucleotides are TGCGCCAGCAGCTTGAATGTTGGGACAAGAAACAATGAGCAGTTCTTC.

The CDR3 region has the DNA TGTGCCAGCTGCGGCCAATTGAACACTGAAGCTTTCTTT. Encoded protein: CASCGQLNTEAFF. The chain combines TRBV2 with TRBJ1-1; D is ambiguous. V was cut by 8 bases and J by 0 bases, with 10 bases left in between. This CDR3 is built from 13 residues. Per germline, CDR1 SNHLY and CDR2 FYNNEI. Filled out from reference TRBV2 and TRBJ1-1, the complete variable domain reads EPEVTQTPSHQVTQMGQEVILRCVPISNHLYFYWYRQILGQKVEFLVSFYNNEISEKSEIFDDQFSVERPDGSNFTLKIRSTKLEDSAMYFCASCGQLNTEAFFGQGTRLTVV.

This clone turned up a few times. The CDR3 nucleotides are TGTGCCTGTTCGACAGGGGGAAACTACACCTTC. Protein: CACSTGGNYTF. The chain is built from TRBV30 and TRBJ1-2, with TRBD1 identical over 9 bases. Germline assignment: CDR1 GTSNPN and CDR2 SVGIG (reference sequence). The V gene end was trimmed by 6 bases and the J gene end by 10 bases; junction bases not matched to a gene: 6. The CDR3 is made up of 11 amino acids.

This chain uses TRBV9 with TRBJ2-3; TRBD2 matches 7 bases. V trimming: 3 bases; J trimming: 2 bases; junction bases outside the gene matches: 9. The CDR3 consists of 16 residues. Per the germline V gene, CDR1 is SGDLS and CDR2 is YYNGEE. The CDR3 loop is CASSARGGRLTDTQYF. The CDR3 bases are TGTGCCAGCAGCGCACGGGGAGGGCGGCTCACAGATACGCAGTATTTT.

The chain has TRBV7-2 and TRBJ1-6; D uncertain. Trimming stripped 5 bases from V and 10 bases from J, with 12 bases between. CDR1 is SGHTA and CDR2 is FQGNSA in the germline V gene. The CDR3 totals 13 residues. The CDR3 DNA reads as TGTGCCAGCAGCGAATGGACTGTGTCACCCCTCCACTTT. Its translation: CASSEWTVSPLHF. The entire variable domain, with the rest obtained from reference TRBV7-2 and TRBJ1-6, is as follows: GAGVSQSPSNKVTEKGKDVELRCDPISGHTALYWYRQSLGQGLEFLIYFQGNSAPDKSGLPSDRFSAERTGGSVSTLTIQRTQQEDSAVYLCASSEWTVSPLHFGNGTRLTVT.